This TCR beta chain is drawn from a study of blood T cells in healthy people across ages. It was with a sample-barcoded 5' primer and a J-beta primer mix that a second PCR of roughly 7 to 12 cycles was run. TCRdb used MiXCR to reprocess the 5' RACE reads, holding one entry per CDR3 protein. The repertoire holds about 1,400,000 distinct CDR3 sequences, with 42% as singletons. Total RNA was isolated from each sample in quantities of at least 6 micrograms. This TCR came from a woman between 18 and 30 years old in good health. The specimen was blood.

This chain's CDR3 is CASRGTASFLDTQYF. DNA of the CDR3: TGTGCCAGCAGGGGGACAGCGTCCTTTTTGGATACGCAGTATTTT. This sequence joins TRBV28 and TRBJ2-3, with 7 bases matching TRBD1. V shed 6 bases and J 6 bases; nucleotides not matched to a gene: 12. In germline, CDR1 is MDHEN, CDR2 SYDVKM. This CDR3 is 15 amino acids long.